These T cell receptor beta chains were read from a single sample in a study of cytomegalovirus exposure and HLA in healthy donors. Profiling relied on immunoSEQ multiplex PCR, and the TCRdb table lists in-frame clones only, not all of them. The listing records roughly 65,000 clones. The sample was PBMCs. The receptors originated from a boy between 5 and 17 years old in good health and CMV-seronegative. Both conserved end residues are part of each CDR3. The order of the fields is D gene, J gene, CDR3 length, V gene, CDR3 protein, CDR3 DNA. D genes are given only for firm matches.

TRBD2	TRBJ2-7	14	TRBV9	CASSTSGSSYEQYF	TGTGCCAGCAGCACTAGCGGGAGCTCCTACGAGCAGTACTTC
.	TRBJ1-2	15	TRBV15	CATSRDTSSLWGYTF	TGTGCCACCAGCAGAGATACGTCCTCGCTATGGGGCTACACCTTC
TRBD2	TRBJ2-3	15	TRBV19	CASGGGRAATDTQYF	TGTGCCAGTGGTGGCGGGAGGGCCGCCACAGATACGCAGTATTTT
.	TRBJ2-7	14	TRBV7-2	CASSLGAGLYEQYF	TGTGCCAGCAGCTTAGGGGCAGGGCTCTACGAGCAGTACTTC
TRBD2	TRBJ2-7	14	TRBV4-3	CASSSRASGYEQYF	TGCGCCAGCAGCTCACGAGCTAGCGGCTACGAGCAGTACTTC
TRBD1	TRBJ2-5	16	TRBV4-3	CASSQVYRGPQETQYF	TGCGCCAGCAGCCAAGTTTACAGGGGGCCTCAAGAGACCCAGTACTTC
TRBD1	TRBJ1-1	15	TRBV6-1	CASSEADRGWTEAFF	TGTGCCAGCAGTGAAGCGGACAGGGGGTGGACTGAAGCTTTCTTT
TRBD2	TRBJ2-1	18	TRBV15	CATSPDRTSGSIYNEQFF	TGTGCCACCAGCCCAGACCGGACTAGCGGGAGCATCTACAATGAGCAGTTCTTC
.	TRBJ1-2	16	TRBV30	CAWSVLIGKANYGYTF	TGTGCCTGGAGTGTCCTTATCGGGAAAGCTAACTATGGCTACACCTTC
.	TRBJ1-6	15	TRBV25-1	CASSALAAGDSPLHF	TGTGCCAGCAGTGCACTCGCCGCAGGGGATTCACCCCTCCACTTT
TRBD2	TRBJ2-5	15	TRBV19	CASSGLAESQETQYF	TGTGCCAGTAGCGGACTAGCGGAATCCCAAGAGACCCAGTACTTC
TRBD1	TRBJ1-6	15	TRBV5-1	CASSQGTDYNSPLHF	TGCGCCAGCAGCCAAGGGACAGATTATAATTCACCCCTCCACTTT
TRBD2	TRBJ2-3	15	TRBV9	CASSVLAGDTDTQYF	TGTGCCAGCAGCGTCTTAGCGGGGGACACAGATACGCAGTATTTT
TRBD1	TRBJ1-5	14	TRBV28	CASLLQGALQPQHF	TGTGCCAGCCTCCTACAGGGGGCATTACAGCCCCAGCATTTT
.	TRBJ2-5	12	TRBV14	CASSSPALIQYF	TGTGCCAGCAGCTCCCCTGCTCTAATCCAGTACTTC
.	TRBJ2-2	12	TRBV30	CAWSRNTGELFF	TGTGCCTGGAGTCGGAACACCGGGGAGCTGTTTTTT
.	TRBJ1-1	14	TRBV25-1	CASSAHTGITEAFF	TGTGCCAGCAGTGCGCACACAGGGATCACTGAAGCTTTCTTT
.	TRBJ2-5	15	TRBV7-6	CASSLISGEQETQYF	TGTGCCAGCAGCTTAATCTCGGGGGAGCAAGAGACCCAGTACTTC
.	TRBJ2-7	13	TRBV7-3	CASSVTTGEEQYF	TGTGCCAGCAGCGTCACGACAGGAGAGGAGCAGTACTTC
TRBD2	TRBJ2-7	15	TRBV6-5	CASSRKREGSYEQYF	TGTGCCAGCAGTCGCAAGCGGGAGGGGTCCTACGAGCAGTACTTC
TRBD2	TRBJ2-5	15	TRBV9	CASSVGFREVETQYF	TGTGCCAGCAGCGTAGGTTTCCGGGAGGTAGAGACCCAGTACTTC
TRBD2	TRBJ2-1	15	TRBV4-3	CASSQFLAEYNEQFF	TGCGCCAGCAGCCAATTCCTAGCGGAGTACAATGAGCAGTTCTTC
.	TRBJ2-1	15	TRBV30	CAWRQKGASDNEQFF	TGTGCCTGGAGACAGAAAGGGGCCTCCGACAATGAGCAGTTCTTC
TRBD2	TRBJ2-1	15	TRBV7-8	CASTSLGTSGNEQFF	TGTGCCAGCACCTCACTCGGGACTAGCGGAAATGAGCAGTTCTTC
.	TRBJ2-2	14	TRBV6-1	CASSQGRATGELFF	TGTGCCAGCAGTCAGGGCCGTGCCACCGGGGAGCTGTTTTTT
.	TRBJ1-2	13	TRBV5-5	CASSSHGAYGYTF	TGTGCCAGCAGCTCACATGGTGCCTATGGCTACACCTTC
.	TRBJ2-2	18	TRBV9	CASSVRINSQGNTGELFF	TGTGCCAGCAGCGTGAGAATCAACTCACAGGGGAACACCGGGGAGCTGTTTTTT
.	TRBJ2-7	13	TRBV6-5	CASTRPGIYEQYF	TGTGCCAGCACCCGACCAGGGATCTACGAGCAGTACTTC
.	TRBJ1-2	12	TRBV29-1	CSVESTGRSNTF	TGCAGCGTTGAGTCGACAGGCCGGAGTAACACCTTC
TRBD1	TRBJ2-1	15	TRBV5-1	CASSPEQGSYNEQFF	TGCGCCAGCAGCCCAGAACAGGGGTCCTACAATGAGCAGTTCTTC
TRBD1	TRBJ2-3	13	TRBV29-1	CSVQGAGTDTQYF	TGCAGCGTTCAGGGGGCGGGCACAGATACGCAGTATTTT
.	TRBJ2-3	13	TRBV14	CASSTVQGDTQYF	TGTGCCAGCAGCACTGTCCAGGGAGATACGCAGTATTTT
.	TRBJ1-6	14	TRBV30	CAWSRPAENSPLHF	TGTGCCTGGAGCCGACCGGCGGAGAATTCACCCCTCCACTTT
.	TRBJ2-1	15	TRBV4-2	CASSQRSTQGNEQFF	TGTGCCAGCAGCCAAAGGTCCACACAGGGAAATGAGCAGTTCTTC
.	TRBJ2-4	17	TRBV18	CASSPRGGSLAKNIQYF	TGTGCCAGCTCACCGAGAGGAGGGAGCCTAGCCAAAAACATTCAGTACTTC
.	TRBJ1-5	13	TRBV5-1	CASSLGSNQPQHF	TGCGCCAGCAGCTTAGGGAGTAATCAGCCCCAGCATTTT
.	TRBJ2-7	15	TRBV19	CASSGAGSYSYEQYF	TGTGCCAGTAGTGGGGCGGGGTCCTACTCCTACGAGCAGTACTTC
TRBD1	TRBJ1-2	14	TRBV5-6	CASSPWDREGGYTF	TGTGCCAGCAGCCCCTGGGACAGGGAGGGTGGCTACACCTTC
.	TRBJ2-3	12	TRBV7-9	CASSARDREVYF	TGTGCCAGCAGCGCACGGGATAGGGAGGTATATTTT
TRBD2	TRBJ2-2	15	TRBV5-1	CASSLAGGPFGELFF	TGCGCCAGCAGTTTAGCGGGAGGGCCGTTCGGGGAGCTGTTTTTT
.	TRBJ1-2	14	TRBV7-6	CASSLEVRGDGYTF	TGTGCCAGCAGCTTAGAAGTCAGGGGAGACGGCTACACCTTC
.	TRBJ2-7	15	TRBV21-1	CASSKRGLAAYEQYF	TGTGCCAGCAGCAAACGGGGACTCGCGGCCTACGAGCAGTACTTC
TRBD1	TRBJ2-7	15	TRBV11-2	CASSTGTGELDEQYF	TGTGCCAGCAGCACCGGGACAGGGGAATTGGACGAGCAGTACTTC
.	TRBJ1-2	14	TRBV7-9	CASSLAGGAYGYTF	TGTGCCAGCAGCTTAGCGGGAGGGGCTTATGGCTACACCTTC
.	TRBJ2-1	15	TRBV25-1	CASSAMRGPYNEQFF	TGTGCCAGCAGTGCCATGCGGGGGCCTTACAATGAGCAGTTCTTC
.	TRBJ2-1	13	TRBV11-2	CASSSRTSGEQFF	TGTGCCAGCAGCTCCCGGACCAGCGGTGAGCAGTTCTTC